This T cell receptor beta chain emerged from a study of monozygotic twins with inflammatory bowel disease. General study results and limits: The existence of one strong signal or clonotype linked to IBD lacked support.

About this clonotype itself: Antigen specificity is unknown.

TCRdb reprocessed the 5' RACE reads; each CDR3 protein has one entry and no DNA is given. In total, the table holds approximately 400,000 distinct CDR3 sequences. CDR1 DFQATT and CDR2 SNEGSKA come from the germline V gene (reference sequence). This CDR3 has 15 residues. Material: blood. V gene TRBV20-1 combines with J gene TRBJ2-7; TCRdb returns TRBD1, unconfirmable since there is no DNA. This sequence originates from a human donor with ulcerative colitis or Crohn's disease, or a healthy co-twin of an affected twin (not recorded which). CDR3: CSARGPGQGANEQYF.